This T cell receptor beta chain came from a study of T cells in Graves' hyperthyroidism and ophthalmopathy. What was amplified from RNA transcripts were TCR beta CDR3 regions. TCR CDR3 regions were first amplified by RT-PCR with HTBI primers. TCRdb recomputed calls from the multiplex PCR reads with MiXCR, one row per CDR3 protein. Altogether approximately 330,000 distinct CDR3 sequences are present, roughly 20% being singletons, with the ten largest covering 45% to 50%. Many counts were recorded for this clonotype. The study left out patients who had uncontrolled infection, other autoimmune disease, pregnancy or lactation. Each diagnosis was grounded in clinical symptoms, serum thyroxine and TRAb, thyroid ultrasound, and orbital computed tomography. This sample holds PBMCs from under 11 ml fresh peripheral blood. V lost 4 bases to trimming and J lost 1 base, with 8 bases between them. The CDR3 covers 14 residues. The germline V gene has CDR1 SNHLY and CDR2 FYNNEI.

This clonotype was sampled from a woman in her forties or fifties with Graves' hyperthyroidism. Sequenced input: blood. J is TRBJ1-5 and V is TRBV2, with D possibly being TRBD1 (5 bases). In DNA, the CDR3 is TGTGCCAGCAGTGGCGGGGACAGCAATCAGCCCCAGCATTTT. Protein sequence: CASSGGDSNQPQHF.